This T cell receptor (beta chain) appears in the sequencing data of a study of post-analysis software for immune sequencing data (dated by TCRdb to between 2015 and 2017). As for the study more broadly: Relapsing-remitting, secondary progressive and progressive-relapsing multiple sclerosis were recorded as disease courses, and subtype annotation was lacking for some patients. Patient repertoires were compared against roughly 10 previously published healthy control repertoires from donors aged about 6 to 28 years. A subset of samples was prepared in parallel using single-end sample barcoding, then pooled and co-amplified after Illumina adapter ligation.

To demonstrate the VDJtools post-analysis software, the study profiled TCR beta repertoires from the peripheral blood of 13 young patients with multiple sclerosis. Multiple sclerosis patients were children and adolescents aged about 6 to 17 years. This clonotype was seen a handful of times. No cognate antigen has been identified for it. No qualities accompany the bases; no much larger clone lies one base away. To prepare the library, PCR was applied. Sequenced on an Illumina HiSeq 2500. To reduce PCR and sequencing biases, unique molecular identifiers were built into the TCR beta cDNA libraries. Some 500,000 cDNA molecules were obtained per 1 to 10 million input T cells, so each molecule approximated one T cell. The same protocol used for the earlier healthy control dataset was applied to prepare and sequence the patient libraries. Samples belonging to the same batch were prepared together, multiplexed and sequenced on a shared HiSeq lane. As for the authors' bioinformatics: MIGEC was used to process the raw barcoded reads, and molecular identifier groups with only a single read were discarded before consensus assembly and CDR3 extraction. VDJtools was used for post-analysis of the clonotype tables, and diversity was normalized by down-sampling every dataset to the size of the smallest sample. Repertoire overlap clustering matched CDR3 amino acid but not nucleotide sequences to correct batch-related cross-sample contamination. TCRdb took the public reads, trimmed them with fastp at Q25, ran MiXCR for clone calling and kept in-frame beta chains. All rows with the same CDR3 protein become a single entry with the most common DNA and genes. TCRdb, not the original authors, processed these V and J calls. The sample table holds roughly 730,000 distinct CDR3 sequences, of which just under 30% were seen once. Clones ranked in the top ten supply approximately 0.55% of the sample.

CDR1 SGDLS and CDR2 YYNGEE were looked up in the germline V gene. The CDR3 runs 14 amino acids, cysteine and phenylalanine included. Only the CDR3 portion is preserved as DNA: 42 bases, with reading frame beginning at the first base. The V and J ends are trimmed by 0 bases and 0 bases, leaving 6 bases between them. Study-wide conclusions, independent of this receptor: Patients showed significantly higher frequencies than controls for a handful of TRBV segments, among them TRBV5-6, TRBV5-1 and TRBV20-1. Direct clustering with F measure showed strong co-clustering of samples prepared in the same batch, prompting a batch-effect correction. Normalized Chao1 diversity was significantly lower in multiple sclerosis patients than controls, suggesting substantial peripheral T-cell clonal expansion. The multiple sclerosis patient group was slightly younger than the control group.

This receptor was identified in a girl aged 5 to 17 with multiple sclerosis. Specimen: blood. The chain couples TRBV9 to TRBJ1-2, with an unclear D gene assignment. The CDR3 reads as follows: CASSVATANYGYTF. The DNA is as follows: TGTGCCAGCAGCGTAGCTACAGCTAACTATGGCTACACCTTC.